A single sample gave rise to the 24 T cell receptor beta chains below, sequenced in a study of T cells after yellow fever vaccination. TCRdb re-called the 5' RACE reads through MiXCR, storing one row per CDR3 protein. The table lists approximately 510,000 distinct CDR3 sequences, 21% of them singletons. The sequences come from PBMCs, collected approximately 22 days after the first yellow fever vaccination. The receptors were sampled from a man aged 18 to 29 who received the YFV17D yellow fever vaccine.

This clonotype was counted a few times. The chain has TRBV7-2 and TRBJ1-6, with TRBD1 matching over 8 bases. CDR1 SGHTA and CDR2 FQGNSA come from the germline V gene. V shed 3 bases and J 10 bases; nucleotides not matched to a gene: 8. This CDR3 comprises 15 residues. CDR3 DNA sequence: TGTGCCAGCAGCTTGGCGCCAGGGGGCAGATCACCCCTCCACTTT. It yields the protein CASSLAPGGRSPLHF.

The chain has TRBV10-3 and TRBJ2-1; D might be TRBD1 (5 bases). CDR3 size: 15 residues. Trimming removed 0 bases at V and 2 bases at J, with 8 bases between. Germline V gives CDR1 ENHRY, CDR2 SYGVKD. In DNA, the CDR3 is TGTGCCATCAGTGAGTCGGACACCCCCTACAATGAGCAGTTCTTC. As protein: CAISESDTPYNEQFF.

This clonotype was detected only a few times. The V call is TRBV6-5, the J call TRBJ2-7; D gene unclear. CDR1 is MNHEY and CDR2 is SVGAGI in the germline V gene. The CDR3 spans 14 residues. Trimming left V 4 bases short and J 3 bases short, with 13 bases between. CDR3 protein: CASSFELPGYEQYF. CDR3 in DNA: TGTGCCAGCAGTTTCGAGCTACCGGGCTACGAGCAGTACTTC.

This clonotype was detected a few times. The chain employs TRBV6-2 or TRBV6-3 and TRBJ2-7, with 9 nucleotides matching TRBD1. Per germline, CDR1 MNHEY and CDR2 SVGEGT. The CDR3 length is 14 residues. The V gene end was trimmed by 5 bases and the J gene end by 2 bases; junction bases not matched to a gene: 4. The CDR3 bases are TGTGCCAGCAGTGGACAGGGGCCAACCTACGAGCAGTACGTC. Translation gives CASSGQGPTYEQYV.

This clonotype was detected many times. The rearrangement uses TRBV11-2 and TRBJ2-1; D possibly corresponds to TRBD1 (5 bases). The CDR3 extends over 12 amino acids. Trimming took off 5 bases at V and 7 bases at J, with 9 bases between the two ends. The germline gives CDR1 SGHAT, CDR2 FQNNGV. The CDR3 spells CASSLNRNEQFF. The CDR3 coding sequence is TGTGCCAGCAGCCTGAACAGGAATGAGCAGTTCTTC.

The chain recombines TRBV10-3 with TRBJ2-5; D might be TRBD1 (5 bases). The V end lost 2 bases, the J end lost 5 bases, and 12 bases lay between the germline ends. The CDR3 extends over 14 amino acids. Germline CDR1 ENHRY, CDR2 SYGVKD. The CDR3 loop reads CAISEVTAWETQYF. CDR3 DNA sequence: TGTGCCATCAGTGAGGTGACAGCGTGGGAGACCCAGTACTTC.

The gene calls are TRBV4-1 and TRBJ2-5, with TRBD2 as a possible D gene (5 bases). CDR3 length: 16 residues. Deletions cut 1 base from V and 4 bases from J, with 16 bases between. Germline-derived CDR1 and CDR2 are MGHRA and YSYEKL. The chain's CDR3 is CASSQGFAGVRETQYF. DNA for the CDR3: TGCGCCAGCAGCCAAGGGTTCGCCGGGGTTCGAGAGACCCAGTACTTC.

This clonotype was seen a handful of times. The chain's CDR3 is CASRGWDLLNSPLHF. In DNA form, the CDR3 reads TGTGCCAGCAGGGGGTGGGACCTCCTCAATTCACCCCTCCACTTT. The chain links TRBV7-2 to TRBJ1-6; TRBD1 might be the D (5 bases). Deletions cut 6 bases from V and 7 bases from J, with 16 bases between. The CDR3 has 15 amino acids. Germline V gene data show CDR1 as SGHTA and CDR2 as FQGNSA. The full variable domain, with the rest looked up from reference TRBV7-2 and TRBJ1-6, is GAGVSQSPSNKVTEKGKDVELRCDPISGHTALYWYRQSLGQGLEFLIYFQGNSAPDKSGLPSDRFSAERTGGSVSTLTIQRTQQEDSAVYLCASRGWDLLNSPLHFGNGTRLTVT.

This clonotype was seen only a few times. V usage is TRBV4-2 and J usage is TRBJ2-7; possible D gene TRBD2, 7 bases. Trimming left V 0 bases short and J 1 base short, with 16 bases between. Germline assignment: CDR1 LGHNA and CDR2 YNFKEQ. The CDR3 runs 17 residues. The CDR3 bases are TGTGCCAGCAGCCAAGATAGTTGGGGGGGCCCGTCCTACGAGCAGTACTTC. Translated, it gives CASSQDSWGGPSYEQYF.

CDR3 amino acids: CSVDLRTGNEQFF. CDR3 DNA: TGCAGCGTGGATCTCCGGACGGGCAATGAGCAGTTCTTC. The chain recombines TRBV29-1 with TRBJ2-1, with D hard to call. The CDR3 loop spans 13 amino acids. V shed 6 bases and J shed 6 bases, with 15 bases lying between them. From germline, CDR1 is SQVTM and CDR2 ANQGSEA.

The chain recombines TRBV3-1 with TRBJ1-1, with a weak D call TRBD1 (5 bases). The CDR3 contains 15 residues. V lost 0 bases to trimming and J lost 0 bases, with 8 bases between them. Per germline, CDR1 LGHDT and CDR2 YNNKEL (reference sequence). CDR3 bases: TGTGCCAGCAGCCAAGACGGGGCCCTGAACACTGAAGCTTTCTTT. It yields the protein CASSQDGALNTEAFF.

This clonotype occurred a few times. J is TRBJ1-2 and V is TRBV11-2; D is uncertain. This CDR3 contains 12 residues. V was shortened by 0 bases and J by 7 bases, with 6 bases between the two germline ends. Germline V gene lookup returns CDR1 SGHAT and CDR2 FQNNGV. CDR3 in DNA: TGTGCCAGCAGCTTAGATAGGAGTGGCTACACCTTC. Translation gives CASSLDRSGYTF.

This clonotype was observed once. The V and J genes are TRBV18 and TRBJ2-7; 10 bases are a match to TRBD2. The length of the CDR3 is 16 residues. CDR1 and CDR2 from the germline V gene are KGHSH and LQKENI. The J segment lost 0 bases and the V segment lost 3 bases, leaving 5 bases of the junction unmatched. This CDR3 reads CASSPPGLASSYEQYF. CDR3 coding DNA: TGTGCCAGCTCACCGCCGGGACTAGCGTCCTCCTACGAGCAGTACTTC.

The rearrangement uses TRBV12-3 or TRBV12-4 and TRBJ2-3; the match to TRBD1 covers 10 bases. Germline trimming cut 6 bases from V and 6 bases from J; bases unmatched to any gene: 6. The CDR3 runs to 14 residues. The CDR3 spells CASSPGQGFDTQYF. For the CDR3, the DNA is TGTGCCAGCAGCCCGGGACAGGGGTTCGATACGCAGTATTTT.

This clonotype was seen a handful of times. The rearrangement uses TRBV7-2 and TRBJ2-2; 7 nucleotides align to TRBD1. CDR1 SGHTA and CDR2 FQGNSA come from the germline V gene. After removal of 6 bases from V and 3 bases from J, the junction contained 7 bases not matched to a gene. CDR3 length: 15 amino acids. CDR3: CASSQRQGHTGELFF. The CDR3 DNA is TGTGCCAGCAGTCAACGACAGGGACACACCGGGGAGCTGTTTTTT. Combining the CDR3 with reference TRBV7-2 and TRBJ2-2 gives the whole variable domain GAGVSQSPSNKVTEKGKDVELRCDPISGHTALYWYRQSLGQGLEFLIYFQGNSAPDKSGLPSDRFSAERTGGSVSTLTIQRTQQEDSAVYLCASSQRQGHTGELFFGEGSRLTVL.

The chain uses TRBV6-5 and TRBJ2-2; the D is unclear. The germline V gene encodes CDR1 MNHEY and CDR2 SVGAGI. Trimming left V 2 bases short and J 6 bases short, with 4 bases between. This CDR3 comprises 12 residues. The DNA of the CDR3 is TGTGCCAGCAGTTACGCGGCCGGGGAGCTGTTTTTT. It codes for CASSYAAGELFF.

The chain has TRBV20-1 and TRBJ2-1; D call uncertain. The CDR3 is made up of 12 amino acids. Per the germline V gene, CDR1 is DFQATT and CDR2 is SNEGSKA (reference sequence). Trimming took off 3 bases at V and 5 bases at J, with 8 bases between the two ends. DNA of the CDR3: TGCAGTGCTAGTCATCAGCACAATGAGCAGTTCTTC. As protein: CSASHQHNEQFF.

This clonotype has at least ten counts. Compared with germline, one end of the junction differs, possibly owing to a read error. The DNA for the CDR3 is TGTGCCAGCAGCTTGGGGTACCAAGAGACCCAGTACTTC. Translated, it gives CASSLGYQETQYF. J is TRBJ2-5 and V is TRBV5-1; D gene uncertain. Germline V CDR1 and CDR2: SGHRS, YFSETQ. The CDR3 extends over 13 amino acids.

The table lists this clonotype with many counts. The V and J genes are TRBV5-1 and TRBJ2-3; no definite D call. Trimming shortened V by 0 bases and J by 2 bases, and 4 bases separated the two germline ends. Germline loops: CDR1 SGHRS, CDR2 YFSETQ. The CDR3 has 13 amino acids. The CDR3, as DNA: TGCGCCAGCAGCTTGGTGCACACAGATACGCAGTATTTT. It translates to CASSLVHTDTQYF. Drawing the rest from reference TRBV5-1 and TRBJ2-3, the complete variable domain is KAGVTQTPRYLIKTRGQQVTLSCSPISGHRSVSWYQQTPGQGLQFLFEYFSETQRNKGNFPGRFSGRQFSNSRSEMNVSTLELGDSALYLCASSLVHTDTQYFGPGTRLTVL.

This clonotype showed up just a few times. The chain couples TRBV4-3 to TRBJ2-3; D gene unclear. V was cut by 0 bases and J by 3 bases, with 10 bases left in between. CDR3 length equals 15 residues. In germline, CDR1 is LGHNA, CDR2 YSLEER. The CDR3 bases are TGCGCCAGCAGCCAAGAATCAGGCTTAACAGATACGCAGTATTTT. Protein product: CASSQESGLTDTQYF.

This clonotype occurred a few times. The chain links TRBV4-3 to TRBJ2-3; D might be TRBD2 (5 bases). Trimming took off 1 base at V and 3 bases at J, with 11 bases between the two ends. The CDR3 has 15 residues. CDR1 and CDR2 from the germline V gene are LGHNA and YSLEER. The DNA of the CDR3 is TGCGCCAGCAGCCAAGCCCTGGGAGTAACAGATACGCAGTATTTT. Its translation is CASSQALGVTDTQYF.

This chain joins TRBV6-2 or TRBV6-3 and TRBJ1-1; 7 nucleotides align to TRBD1. After removal of 6 bases from V and 6 bases from J, the junction contained 4 bases not matched to a gene. Germline V lookup: CDR1 MNHEY, CDR2 SVGEGT. The CDR3 spans 12 residues. The CDR3 spells CASRTGLAEAFF. CDR3 coding DNA: TGTGCCAGCAGGACAGGGTTAGCTGAAGCTTTCTTT.

The chain couples TRBV5-4 to TRBJ2-1; 10 bases map to TRBD2. The CDR3 has 19 amino acids. Germline assignment: CDR1 SGHNT and CDR2 YYREEE (reference sequence). V shed 3 bases, J shed 1 base, and the junction held 13 bases outside the gene matches. CDR3 sequence reads: CASSSSGLAGASSYNEQFF. Written as DNA, the CDR3 is TGTGCCAGCAGCTCTTCGGGGCTAGCGGGGGCCTCATCCTACAATGAGCAGTTCTTC.

This clonotype was observed a handful of times. The V gene is TRBV6-2 or TRBV6-3, the J gene TRBJ2-1; D gene unclear. V was trimmed by 2 bases and J by 10 bases, leaving 15 bases between them. The CDR3 consists of 14 residues. Germline V gene sequence: CDR1 MNHEY, CDR2 SVGEGT. The DNA of the CDR3 is TGTGCCAGCAGTTACCCGGGCGCCACTGGCGAGCAGTTCTTC. It codes for CASSYPGATGEQFF.